This TCR beta chain comes out of a study of T cell responses to AZD1222 COVID-19 vaccine. Assay: immunoSEQ multiplex PCR; the TCRdb copy retains only in-frame clones and omits some. The repertoire has some 130,000 clones, roughly 88% of them found once; the top ten carry roughly 0.98%. The CDR3 spans 15 residues. CDR1 and CDR2 (germline): SNHLY, FYNNEI. The junction had 4 bases not matched to a gene; V was cut back by 4 bases and J by 3 bases. The genes are TRBV2 and TRBJ2-1; 9 positions agree with TRBD2. This clonotype was obtained from an adult who received the AZD1222 COVID-19 vaccine. This material consisted of peripheral blood, taken 28 days after the second AZD1222 dose. CDR3 region: CASSGSGSIYNEQFF. The CDR3 DNA reads as TGTGCCAGCAGTGGTAGCGGGAGTATCTACAATGAGCAGTTCTTC.